The rows below give T cell receptor beta chains drawn from one sample of a study of T cell repertoires in cytomegalovirus infection. The antigens for these receptors are not known. TCRdb analysed the reads with MiXCR anew, one entry per CDR3 protein. The sample has approximately 100,000 distinct CDR3 sequences; about 30% are singletons. Sequencing used CD8+ T cells from cultured PBMCs, obtained from culture after CMV antigen stimulation. These receptors came from a human donor in good health (CMV status not recorded). Some clones in this sample may be carry-over from other donors' samples. The CDR3 runs from the conserved cysteine through the conserved F or W. The D gene is left open where the match is weak. Only part of the rows carry a size: once, few, many, or a class if the clone is expanded.

J: TRBJ2-1; size: -; V: TRBV19; D: -; DNA: TGTGCCAGTAGTGAAGGACTTGCGGCCTACAATGAGCAGTTCTTC; CDR3: CASSEGLAAYNEQFF
J: TRBJ2-1; size: many; V: TRBV4-2; D: -; DNA: TGTGCCAGCAGCCAAGAACAGGCGGCTAGCGTCGGTGAGCAGTTCTTC; CDR3: CASSQEQAASVGEQFF
J: TRBJ2-1; size: -; V: TRBV7-2; D: -; DNA: TGTGCCAGCAGATTTTGGTCCTACAATGAGCAGTTCTTC; CDR3: CASRFWSYNEQFF
J: TRBJ2-1; size: -; V: TRBV19; D: -; DNA: TGTGCCAGTAGTGTAACTAGCTACAATGAGCAGTTCTTC; CDR3: CASSVTSYNEQFF
J: TRBJ2-2; size: -; V: TRBV20-1; D: -; DNA: TGCAGTGCTAGACCCTCAGGGAGAACGAACACCGGGGAGCTGTTTTTT; CDR3: CSARPSGRTNTGELFF
J: TRBJ1-1; size: many; V: TRBV28; D: -; DNA: TGTGCCAGCAGTTTTCAGAACACTGAAGCTTTCTTT; CDR3: CASSFQNTEAFF
J: TRBJ2-1; size: -; V: TRBV11-2; D: TRBD1; DNA: TGTGCCAGCAGCTTAGAAGGTGGTCAGGGGGTAGCCTATGAGCAGTTCTTC; CDR3: CASSLEGGQGVAYEQFF
J: TRBJ2-7; size: -; V: TRBV7-2; D: TRBD2; DNA: TGTGCCAGCAGCTTAGGGGTACTAGCGCAGCAGTACTTC; CDR3: CASSLGVLAQQYF
J: TRBJ1-2; size: few; V: TRBV27; D: -; DNA: TGTGCCAGCAGCCTTGGGTCTTCCACTTATGGCTACACCTTC; CDR3: CASSLGSSTYGYTF
J: TRBJ2-7; size: few; V: TRBV7-6; D: -; DNA: TGTGCCAGCAGCTTATTAGTCAGCTCCTACGAGCAGTACTTC; CDR3: CASSLLVSSYEQYF
J: TRBJ2-2; size: many; V: TRBV12-3/TRBV12-4; D: TRBD2; DNA: TGTGCCAGCAGTTTGGGGGGGACCACCGGGGAGCTGTTTTTT; CDR3: CASSLGGTTGELFF
J: TRBJ1-1; size: many; V: TRBV5-4; D: -; DNA: TGTGCCAGCATCTTAGGGGAGAACACTGAAGCTTTCTTT; CDR3: CASILGENTEAFF
J: TRBJ1-1; size: few; V: TRBV12-3/TRBV12-4; D: -; DNA: TGTGCCAGCAGGTTGGGGTTCACTGAAGCTTTCTTT; CDR3: CASRLGFTEAFF
J: TRBJ1-5; size: few; V: TRBV7-9; D: -; DNA: TGTGCCAGCAGCGAGGGTGGGCAGCCCCAGCATTTT; CDR3: CASSEGGQPQHF
J: TRBJ1-5; size: -; V: TRBV12-3/TRBV12-4; D: -; DNA: TGTGCCAGCAGTTTCCGTGGGCAAGGCAATCAGCCCCAGCATTTT; CDR3: CASSFRGQGNQPQHF